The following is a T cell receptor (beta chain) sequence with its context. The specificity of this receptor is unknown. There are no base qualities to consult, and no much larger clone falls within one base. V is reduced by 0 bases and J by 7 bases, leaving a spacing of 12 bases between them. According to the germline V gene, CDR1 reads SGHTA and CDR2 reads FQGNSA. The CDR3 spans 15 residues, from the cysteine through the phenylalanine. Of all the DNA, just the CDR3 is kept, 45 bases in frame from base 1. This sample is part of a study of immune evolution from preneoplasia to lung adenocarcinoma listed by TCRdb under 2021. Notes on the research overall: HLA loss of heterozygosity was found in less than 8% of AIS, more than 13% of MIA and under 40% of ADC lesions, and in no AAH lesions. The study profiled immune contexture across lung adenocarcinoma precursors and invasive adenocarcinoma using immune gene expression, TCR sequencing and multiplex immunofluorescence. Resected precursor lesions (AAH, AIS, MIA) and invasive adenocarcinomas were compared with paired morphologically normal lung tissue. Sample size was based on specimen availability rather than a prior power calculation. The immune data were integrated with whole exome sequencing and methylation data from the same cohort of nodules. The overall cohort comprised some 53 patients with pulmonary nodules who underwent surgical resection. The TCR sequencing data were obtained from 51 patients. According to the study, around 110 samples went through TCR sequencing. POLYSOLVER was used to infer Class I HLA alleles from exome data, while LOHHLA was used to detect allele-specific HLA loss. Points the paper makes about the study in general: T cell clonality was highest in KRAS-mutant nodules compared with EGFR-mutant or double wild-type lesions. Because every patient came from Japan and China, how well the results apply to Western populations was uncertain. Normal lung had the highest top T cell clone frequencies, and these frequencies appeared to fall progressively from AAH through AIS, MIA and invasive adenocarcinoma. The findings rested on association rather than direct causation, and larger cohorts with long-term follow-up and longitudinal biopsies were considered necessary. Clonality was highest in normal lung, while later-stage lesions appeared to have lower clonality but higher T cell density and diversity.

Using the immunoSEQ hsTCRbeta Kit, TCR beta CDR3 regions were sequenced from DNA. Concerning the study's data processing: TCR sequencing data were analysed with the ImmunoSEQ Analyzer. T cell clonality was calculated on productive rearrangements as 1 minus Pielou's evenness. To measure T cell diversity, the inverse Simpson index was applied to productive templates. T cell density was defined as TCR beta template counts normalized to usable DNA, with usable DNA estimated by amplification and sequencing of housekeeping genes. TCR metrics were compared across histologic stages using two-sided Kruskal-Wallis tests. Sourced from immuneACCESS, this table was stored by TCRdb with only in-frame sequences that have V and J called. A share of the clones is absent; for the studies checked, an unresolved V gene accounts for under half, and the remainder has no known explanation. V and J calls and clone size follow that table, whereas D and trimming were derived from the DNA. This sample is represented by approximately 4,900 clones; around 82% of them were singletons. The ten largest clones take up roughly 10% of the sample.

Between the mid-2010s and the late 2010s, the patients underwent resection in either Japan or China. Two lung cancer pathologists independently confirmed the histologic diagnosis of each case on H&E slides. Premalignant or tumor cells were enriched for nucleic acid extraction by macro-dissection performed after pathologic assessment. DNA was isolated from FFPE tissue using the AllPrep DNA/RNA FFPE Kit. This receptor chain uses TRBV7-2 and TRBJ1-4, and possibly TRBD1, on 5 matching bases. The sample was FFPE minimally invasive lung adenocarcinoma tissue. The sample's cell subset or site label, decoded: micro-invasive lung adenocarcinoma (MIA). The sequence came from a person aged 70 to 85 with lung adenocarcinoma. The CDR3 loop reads CASSLARTGGEKLFF. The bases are TGTGCCAGCAGCTTAGCGCGTACAGGAGGTGAAAAACTGTTTTTT.